Listed below are T cell receptor beta chains from one sample, sequenced in a study of beta chain features in type 1 diabetes. Method: immunoSEQ multiplex PCR; TCRdb's copy keeps in-frame clones and lacks some. The sample carries 150,000 or so clones, 9.7% recorded once. Sequencing input: central memory CD4+ T cells from blood. These TCRs come from a woman in her 40s in good health. CDR3s include the opening cysteine and the closing phenylalanine or tryptophan.

v_gene	j_gene	CDR3aa
TRBV6-5	TRBJ2-7	CASSYGGADYEQYF
TRBV20-1	TRBJ1-2	CSARGDGYTF
TRBV6-5	TRBJ1-1	CASIGQMNTEAFF
TRBV11-2	TRBJ1-6	CASSLPSGGPLHF
TRBV7-9	TRBJ1-1	CASSPQGRNTEAFF
TRBV7-9	TRBJ2-5	CASSRRGGPEETQYF
TRBV15	TRBJ1-5	CATSSGGQPQHF
TRBV11-2	TRBJ2-7	CASSLGVVGNRGREQYF
TRBV6-6	TRBJ1-2	CASSYSAGLYGYTF
TRBV7-2	TRBJ2-2	CASSQAGPGELFF
TRBV11-3	TRBJ2-5	CASSPRGGTAETQYF
TRBV4-1	TRBJ2-2	CASSPGGTGVTGELFF
TRBV10-3	TRBJ1-3	CAISESGTGNTIYF
TRBV7-7	TRBJ2-1	CAIQTSGTEQFF
TRBV5-4	TRBJ2-1	CASSPELAGGRYNEQFF
TRBV18	TRBJ2-1	CASSPNQRGVSYNEQFF
TRBV7-2	TRBJ2-6	CASSLYSGANVLTF
TRBV5-1	TRBJ1-5	CASSLDGGSNQPQHF
TRBV6-1	TRBJ2-5	CASSWDSFGETQYF
TRBV5-6	TRBJ1-2	CASGYTANYGYTF
TRBV27	TRBJ2-3	CASSFQGQSTDTQYF
TRBV7-9	TRBJ1-2	CASSTETGSYGYTF
TRBV6-1	TRBJ2-1	CASSLGDEQFF
TRBV7-2	TRBJ1-2	CASSLVQGSSYGYTF